This is a list of T cell receptor beta chains from one sample in a study of T cell repertoires in cytomegalovirus infection. TCRdb independently ran MiXCR on the reads; one entry per CDR3 protein. The top ten hold 59% of the sample, which has around 69,000 distinct CDR3 sequences, more than 25% seen once. For these TCRs, the target antigens are not known. The sequencing here drew on CD8+ T cells from cultured PBMCs, taken from culture after CMV antigen stimulation. These receptors were taken from a human donor in good health (CMV status not recorded). Some clones in this sample may be carry-over from other donors' samples. Both conserved end residues are part of each CDR3. The D gene is left open where the match is weak. Size values are once, few and many counts, or a class for expanded clones, and some rows have none.

>TRBV6-1|NA|NA|TRBJ1-5
CASSDPGIKAQHF
TGTGCCAGCAGTGACCCTGGAATCAAGGCCCAGCATTTT
>TRBV12-3/TRBV12-4|few|TRBD1|TRBJ1-2
CASSLRGTGTETYGYTF
TGTGCCAGCAGTTTACGCGGGACAGGCACCGAGACCTATGGCTACACCTTC
>TRBV7-9|many|NA|TRBJ2-1
CASRLPGGVDNEQFF
TGTGCCAGCAGGCTTCCAGGGGGGGTTGACAATGAGCAGTTCTTC
>TRBV20-1|NA|NA|TRBJ1-1
CSARGSTEAFF
TGCAGTGCTAGAGGGTCCACTGAAGCTTTCTTT
>TRBV4-1|NA|NA|TRBJ1-1
CASSQDLATEAFF
TGCGCCAGCAGCCAAGATCTTGCCACTGAAGCTTTCTTT
>TRBV4-3|NA|TRBD2|TRBJ2-7
CASSQDSGGVSYEQYF
TGCGCCAGCAGCCAAGATTCGGGGGGGGTCTCTTACGAGCAGTACTTC
>TRBV25-1|few|TRBD1|TRBJ1-5
CASSDPGEGANQPQHF
TGTGCCAGCAGTGACCCGGGGGAGGGGGCCAATCAGCCCCAGCATTTT
>TRBV27|NA|NA|TRBJ2-1
CASSISGSSYNEQFF
TGTGCCAGCAGTATTAGCGGAAGCTCCTACAATGAGCAGTTCTTC
>TRBV12-3/TRBV12-4|NA|TRBD2|TRBJ2-7
CASSTPGLAGGPGEQYF
TGTGCCAGCAGTACCCCAGGACTAGCGGGGGGGCCGGGGGAGCAGTACTTC
>TRBV7-3|many|NA|TRBJ2-2
CASSSGLLTGELFF
TGTGCCAGCAGCTCAGGACTTCTCACCGGGGAGCTGTTTTTT
>TRBV20-1|NA|TRBD2|TRBJ2-7
CSARESTSGLYEQYF
TGCAGTGCTAGAGAGAGCACTAGCGGTCTCTACGAGCAGTACTTC